This T cell receptor (beta chain) is drawn from a study of T cells in tumors after PD-1 blockade (dated by TCRdb to between 2018 and 2020). Broadly, across the study: Patients were excluded if they had prior checkpoint blockade, use of systemic immunosuppressants, or recent radiotherapy or other anti-cancer therapy within 4 weeks. A subset of patients also received ongoing daily vismodegib 150 mg during anti-PD-1 treatment. Pembrolizumab 200 mg every 3 weeks or cemiplimab 350 mg every 2 weeks was administered to patients. Using site-matched tumors from BCC or SCC patients sampled before and after anti-PD-1 therapy, the study carried out paired single-cell RNA and TCR sequencing. RECIST version 1.1 was the standard used to evaluate clinical response. Tumor samples averaged 26,066 TCR templates (range 554-99,264) and 5,000 to 6,500 unique clonotypes, about 18-fold deeper than single-cell TCR sequencing.

The immunoSEQ platform was used for deep TCRbeta sequencing. As for the original processing: Only productive rearrangements were exported from the immunoSEQ Analyzer for downstream analysis. A two-sided binomial test with a Bonferroni-corrected P below 0.01 was used to identify clones that significantly expanded or contracted between timepoints. T cell phenotypes were assigned to bulk TCRbeta clonotypes by matching the clonotypes to single-cell RNA+TCR-seq clones with the same TCRbeta sequence. Tumor enrichment of a clone was calculated by dividing the clone's tumor frequency by the clone's PBMC frequency, both taken from bulk TCR sequencing. TCRs were grouped by GLIPH into specificity groups, defined as clusters of distinct TCRs likely recognizing common antigens via shared CDR3 motifs. The table was pulled from immuneACCESS by TCRdb, which kept in-frame rearrangements only. Such tables lose some clones; where checked, under half of the loss comes from unresolved V genes, and the rest has no known cause. The D gene and trimming were derived from the DNA, and the V and J assignments and clone size from that table. The table for this sample lists thousands of clones; about three fifths of them were counted only once. Jointly, the top ten make up 10% to 15% of the sample.

What the authors observed across the whole study: About two fifths of TCR clonotypes from the tumor were detected in blood, and certain novel exhausted tumor clones were present in blood collected before treatment, which suggests recruitment from the periphery. Where the novel T cell clones came from was not determined, and possible sources could include lymphoid organs or rare unexpanded clones inside the tumor or in the tumor periphery. Clonal replacement was seen only when comparing pre- and post-treatment samples and not when comparing two pre-treatment samples, which argues against artifacts from biopsy timing or location. Exhausted CD8+ clones expanded after therapy were found to be mostly novel clonotypes undetected pre-treatment, suggesting clonal replacement rather than reinvigoration of pre-existing clones.

Including the terminal cysteine and phenylalanine, the CDR3 comprises 11 residues. Just the 33-base CDR3 DNA is kept, in frame starting at base 1. CDR1 and CDR2, looked up from the germline V gene, are SGHRS and YFSETQ. Relative to germline, V is 4 bases shorter and J is 7 bases shorter, with 9 bases between their ends. On this clone: The antigen it binds to is not known. Per-base qualities were not stored, and no clone one base away is much larger.

The time point label on this specimen signifies: second of two post-therapy site-matched biopsies about two months apart. The tumor biopsies were site-matched, meaning the biopsies were taken from the same primary tumor before and after PD-1 blockade. For bulk TCRbeta sequencing, genomic DNA was extracted from tumor biopsies or peripheral blood, and input amounts ranged from roughly 550 ng to 6,004 ng. Leftover biopsy material went through bulk TCRbeta sequencing, with the goal of boosting sensitivity for rare clonotypes relative to single-cell TCR sequencing. Every patient was a poor candidate for surgical resection and had histologically proven advanced or metastatic basal or squamous cell carcinoma. The basal cell carcinoma cohort comprised roughly twelve patients, of whom several had bulk tumor TCR sequencing. Fresh biopsies came from the site of the primary tumor, and part of the tissue was kept in RNAlater for exome and bulk TCR sequencing.

This sequence originates from a human donor with basal cell carcinoma. The source material was tumor tissue, sampled after anti-PD-1 treatment. The chain employs TRBV5-1 and TRBJ2-7; no D gene can be assigned with confidence. The CDR3: CASSDLGEQYF. The nucleotide sequence is TGCGCCAGCAGCGATCTGGGGGAGCAGTACTTC.